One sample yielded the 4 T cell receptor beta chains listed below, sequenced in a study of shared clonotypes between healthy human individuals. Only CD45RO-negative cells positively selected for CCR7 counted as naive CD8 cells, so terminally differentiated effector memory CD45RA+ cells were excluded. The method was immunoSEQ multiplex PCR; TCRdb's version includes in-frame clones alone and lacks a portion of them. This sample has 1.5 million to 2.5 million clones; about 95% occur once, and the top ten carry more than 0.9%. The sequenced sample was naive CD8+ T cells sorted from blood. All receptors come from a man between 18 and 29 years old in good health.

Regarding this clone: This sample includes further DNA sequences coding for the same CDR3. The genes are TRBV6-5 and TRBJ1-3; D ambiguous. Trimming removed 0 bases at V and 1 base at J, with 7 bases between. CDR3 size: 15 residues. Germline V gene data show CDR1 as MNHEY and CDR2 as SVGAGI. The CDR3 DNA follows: TGTGCCAGCAGTTACTCGACTGGATCTGGAAACACCATATATTTT. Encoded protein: CASSYSTGSGNTIYF.

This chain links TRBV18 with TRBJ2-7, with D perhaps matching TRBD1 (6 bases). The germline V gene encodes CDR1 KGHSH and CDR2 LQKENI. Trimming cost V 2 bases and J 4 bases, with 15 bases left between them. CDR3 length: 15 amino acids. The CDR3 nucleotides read TGTGCCAGCTCACCATCACGAACAGGGAAGTACGAGCAGTACTTC. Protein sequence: CASSPSRTGKYEQYF.

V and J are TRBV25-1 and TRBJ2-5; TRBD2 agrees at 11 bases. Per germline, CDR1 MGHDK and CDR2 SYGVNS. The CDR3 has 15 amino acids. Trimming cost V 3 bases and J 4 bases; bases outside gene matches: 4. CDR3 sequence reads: CASSDSGGAGETQYF. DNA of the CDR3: TGTGCCAGCAGTGATAGCGGGGGGGCAGGAGAGACCCAGTACTTC.

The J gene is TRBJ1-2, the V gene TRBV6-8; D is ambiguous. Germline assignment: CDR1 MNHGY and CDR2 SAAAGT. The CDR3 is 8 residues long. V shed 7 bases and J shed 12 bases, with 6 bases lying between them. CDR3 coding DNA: TGTGCCAGCACCGACCACACCTTC. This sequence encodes CASTDHTF.